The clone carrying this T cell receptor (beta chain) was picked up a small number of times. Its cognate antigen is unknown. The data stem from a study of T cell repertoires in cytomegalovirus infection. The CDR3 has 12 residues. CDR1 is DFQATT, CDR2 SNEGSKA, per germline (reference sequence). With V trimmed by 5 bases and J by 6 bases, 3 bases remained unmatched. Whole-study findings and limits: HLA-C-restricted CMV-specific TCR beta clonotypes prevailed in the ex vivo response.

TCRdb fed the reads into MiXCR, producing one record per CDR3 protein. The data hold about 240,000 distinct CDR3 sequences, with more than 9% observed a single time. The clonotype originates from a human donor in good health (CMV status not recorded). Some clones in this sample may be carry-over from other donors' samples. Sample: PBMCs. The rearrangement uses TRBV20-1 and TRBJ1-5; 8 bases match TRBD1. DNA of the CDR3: TGCAGTGCTCGGACAGGGATTCAGCCCCAGCATTTT. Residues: CSARTGIQPQHF.